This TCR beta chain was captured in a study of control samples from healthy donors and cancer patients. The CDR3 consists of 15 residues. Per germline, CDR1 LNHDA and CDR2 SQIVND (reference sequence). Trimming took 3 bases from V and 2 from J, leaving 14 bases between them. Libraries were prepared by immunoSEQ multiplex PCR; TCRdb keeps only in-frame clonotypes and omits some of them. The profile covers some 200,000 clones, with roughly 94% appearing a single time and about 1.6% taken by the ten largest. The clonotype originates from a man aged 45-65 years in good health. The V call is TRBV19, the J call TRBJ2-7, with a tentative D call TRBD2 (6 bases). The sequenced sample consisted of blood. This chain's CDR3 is CASSMRWDSTYEQYF. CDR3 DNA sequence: TGTGCCAGTAGTATGCGATGGGACTCCACCTACGAGCAGTACTTC.